Following are 21 T cell receptor beta chains from one sample sequenced in a study of cytomegalovirus exposure and HLA in healthy donors. PCR involved 60 Vbeta and 13 Jbeta primers. The assay was immunoSEQ multiplex PCR, and TCRdb's table has in-frame clones only and misses some. The sample lists fewer than 200,000 clones; 81% were seen once. The specimen was PBMCs. These receptors originate from a woman younger than 30 in good health and CMV-seropositive.

This clone was seen a single time. The chain has TRBV9 and TRBJ2-1; 10 nucleotides align to TRBD2. This CDR3 has 17 amino acids. CDR1 and CDR2 from the germline V gene are SGDLS and YYNGEE. The V segment lost 0 bases and the J segment 3 bases; nucleotides outside the gene matches: 6. The CDR3 nucleotides read TGTGCCAGCAGCGTAGGGTGGCTAGCGGGGGACTACAATGAGCAGTTCTTC. Protein: CASSVGWLAGDYNEQFF.

This rearrangement joins TRBV29-1 to TRBJ2-3; 10 bases match TRBD2. This CDR3 comprises 13 residues. The V gene end was trimmed by 2 bases and the J gene end by 5 bases; junction bases not matched to a gene: 1. Germline values: CDR1 SQVTM, CDR2 ANQGSEA. The CDR3 reads CSVESSGGDTQYF. In DNA form, the CDR3 reads TGCAGCGTTGAATCTAGCGGGGGAGATACGCAGTATTTT.

A single count supports this clone. The V gene is TRBV19, the J gene TRBJ1-4; no definite D call. Trimming removed 5 bases at V and 12 bases at J, with 16 bases between. The CDR3 length is 13 residues. CDR1 and CDR2 (germline): LNHDA, SQIVND (reference sequence). CDR3 amino acids: CASSAAFDEELFF. The CDR3 DNA follows: TGTGCCAGTAGTGCAGCGTTTGATGAGGAACTGTTTTTT.

The chain links TRBV5-8 to TRBJ1-3; the D gene is possibly TRBD1 (5 bases). Germline V gene data show CDR1 as SGHTS and CDR2 as YDEGEE. This CDR3 contains 15 residues. V was pared by 3 bases and J by 0 bases, with 10 bases between. CDR3 sequence reads: CASSWSGGSGNTIYF. The DNA for the CDR3 is TGTGCCAGCAGCTGGTCGGGGGGCTCTGGAAACACCATATATTTT. Full variable domain (remainder filled in from reference TRBV5-8 and TRBJ1-3): EAGVTQSPTHLIKTRGQQATLRCSPISGHTSVYWYQQALGLGLQFLLWYDEGEERNRGNFPPRFSGRQFPNYSSELNVNALELEDSALYLCASSWSGGSGNTIYFGEGSWLTVV.

J is TRBJ2-2 and V is TRBV10-3, with TRBD1 matching 7 bases. This CDR3 is 15 amino acids long. Germline CDR1 is ENHRY and CDR2 is SYGVKD. V dropped 5 bases and J dropped 1; count of bases not matched to a gene: 4. The CDR3 loop is CAISIQGRNTGELFF. CDR3 nucleotides: TGTGCCATCAGTATACAGGGGCGGAACACCGGGGAGCTGTTTTTT.

The rearrangement joins TRBV4-2 to TRBJ1-6, with 9 bases aligning to TRBD1. This CDR3 is 16 amino acids long. In germline, CDR1 is LGHNA, CDR2 YNFKEQ. V lost 3 bases and J lost 9; bases outside the gene matches: 9. The CDR3, as DNA: TGTGCCAGCAGCCATCCGATGGGACAGGGCGGTTCACCCCTCCACTTT. It is translated as CASSHPMGQGGSPLHF.

The rearrangement uses TRBV11-2 and TRBJ2-7; maybe TRBD1 (5 bases). The V gene lost 5 bases and the J gene lost 3 bases, with 11 bases spanning the gap. This CDR3 spans 13 amino acids. From germline, CDR1 is SGHAT and CDR2 FQNNGV. CDR3 in amino acids: CASSTSGIYEQYF. In DNA, the CDR3 is TGTGCCAGCAGCACCTCAGGGATCTACGAGCAGTACTTC.

This chain links TRBV6-1 with TRBJ1-5; D is possibly TRBD1 (6 bases). The CDR3 loop spans 15 amino acids. CDR1 and CDR2 (germline): MNHNS, SASEGT. V was cut by 5 bases and J by 0 bases, with 11 bases left in between. The CDR3 DNA reads as TGTGCCAGCAGTATTGGACAGAGTAGCAATCAGCCCCAGCATTTT. This encodes CASSIGQSSNQPQHF.

This chain uses TRBV27 with TRBJ1-2, with 9 bases fitting TRBD1. The germline V gene has CDR1 MNHEY and CDR2 SMNVEV (reference sequence). The ends lost 4 bases at V and 0 bases at J; junction bases unmatched: 12. This CDR3 is 18 amino acids long. The CDR3 bases are TGTGCCAGCAGTTCAGACGTCGGACAGGGGCCGGCTAACTATGGCTACACCTTC. The encoded protein is CASSSDVGQGPANYGYTF.

The chain employs TRBV4-1 and TRBJ2-3; D unclear. Trimming took off 8 bases at V and 2 bases at J, with 11 bases between the two ends. This CDR3 has 13 amino acids. Germline assignment: CDR1 MGHRA and CDR2 YSYEKL. The CDR3 loop reads CASLRVVTDTQYF. In DNA form, the CDR3 reads TGCGCCAGCCTTCGGGTGGTCACAGATACGCAGTATTTT.

The V call is TRBV7-2, the J call TRBJ2-2; 10 bases map to TRBD2. CDR3 size: 16 residues. V gave up 2 bases and J gave up 4 bases; unmatched junction bases: 4. CDR1 and CDR2 (germline): SGHTA, FQGNSA. CDR3 nucleotides: TGTGCCAGCAGCTTACCCAGCGGGGGGGCCACCGGGGAGCTGTTTTTT. This sequence encodes CASSLPSGGATGELFF.

V usage is TRBV4-1 and J usage is TRBJ2-7, with 7 bases matching TRBD2. Germline CDR1 reads MGHRA; CDR2 reads YSYEKL. V was pared by 4 bases and J by 5 bases, with 14 bases of the junction left unmatched. CDR3 length equals 16 residues. CDR3 region: CASSPQGLVQRNEQYF. In DNA, the CDR3 is TGCGCCAGCAGCCCGCAAGGACTAGTTCAGAGGAACGAGCAGTACTTC.

V usage is TRBV18 and J usage is TRBJ2-5; 10 bases line up with TRBD1. Per the germline V gene, CDR1 is KGHSH and CDR2 is LQKENI. The CDR3 sequence is 16 residues long. The V gene end was trimmed by 6 bases and the J gene end by 3 bases; junction bases not matched to a gene: 10. The CDR3 coding sequence is TGTGCCAGCTCCCCGGCAAGGGACAGGGGAGAAGAGACCCAGTACTTC. Protein sequence: CASSPARDRGEETQYF.

The chain links TRBV7-6 to TRBJ2-6, with D unresolved. Trimming removed 2 bases from V and 4 bases from J, with 12 bases in between. This CDR3 comprises 16 residues. CDR1 SGHVS and CDR2 FNYEAQ come from the germline V gene. This CDR3 is CASSLRSGDGANVLTF. In DNA form, the CDR3 reads TGTGCCAGCAGCTTAAGGAGTGGAGACGGGGCCAACGTCCTGACTTTC.

The V call is TRBV7-8, the J call TRBJ1-5; D is unclear. V dropped 2 bases and J dropped 12 bases, with 14 bases sitting between them. CDR1 and CDR2 (germline): SGHVS, FQNEAQ. The CDR3 runs to 13 residues. In DNA form, the CDR3 reads TGTGCCAGCAGCTTATCCCCAATAGATCTCCAGCATTTT. This encodes CASSLSPIDLQHF.

The chain is built from TRBV4-1 and TRBJ2-1, with 11 bases matching TRBD2. Germline V CDR1 and CDR2: MGHRA, YSYEKL. Trimming cost V 0 bases and J 7 bases; bases outside gene matches: 5. This CDR3 comprises 16 residues. The chain's CDR3 is CASSQDALAGGNEQFF. CDR3 DNA sequence: TGCGCCAGCAGCCAAGATGCGCTAGCGGGGGGAAATGAGCAGTTCTTC.

This chain links TRBV2 with TRBJ2-6; maybe TRBD1 (6 bases). Trimming removed 0 bases from V and 2 bases from J, with 17 bases in between. The CDR3 is 19 residues long. From germline, CDR1 is SNHLY and CDR2 FYNNEI. Here the CDR3 DNA reads TGTGCCAGCAGTGAAGCGCGCGGCAGGGGAGCGGCTGGGGCCAACGTCCTGACTTTC. It specifies CASSEARGRGAAGANVLTF.

V gene TRBV2 combines with J gene TRBJ2-7; no definite D call. CDR3 length: 13 residues. V shed 2 bases and J shed 3 bases, with 8 bases lying between them. Per the germline V gene, CDR1 is SNHLY and CDR2 is FYNNEI. DNA for the CDR3: TGTGCCAGCAGTGAAACAGTCCGCTACGAGCAGTACTTC. Its translation is CASSETVRYEQYF.

The J gene is TRBJ1-2, the V gene TRBV5-1; D uncertain. Per germline, CDR1 SGHRS and CDR2 YFSETQ. V was pared by 4 bases and J by 2 bases, with 12 bases between. This CDR3 has 14 residues. The CDR3 sequence: CASSPRTGNYGYTF. In nucleotides, the CDR3 is TGCGCCAGCAGCCCCCGGACGGGGAACTATGGCTACACCTTC.

The V gene is TRBV6-4, the J gene TRBJ1-1; D call uncertain. Germline CDR1 reads MRHNA; CDR2 reads SNTAGT. The CDR3 spans 13 residues. Trimming removed 4 bases at V and 1 base at J, with 7 bases between. The CDR3 region has the DNA TGTGCCAGCAGTGCCCAGGAGAACACTGAAGCTTTCTTT. Translated: CASSAQENTEAFF.

This clone was counted between two and nine times. This rearrangement joins TRBV5-1 to TRBJ2-3, with 16 nucleotides matching TRBD2. With V trimmed by 4 bases and J by 0 bases, 5 bases remained unmatched. The CDR3 has 18 residues. CDR1 is SGHRS and CDR2 is YFSETQ in the germline V gene. The CDR3 loop reads CASSPGLAGGLSTDTQYF. CDR3 nucleotide sequence: TGCGCCAGCAGCCCGGGACTAGCGGGGGGGCTAAGCACAGATACGCAGTATTTT. The full variable domain, in which reference TRBV5-1 and TRBJ2-3 provide the parts outside the CDR3, is KAGVTQTPRYLIKTRGQQVTLSCSPISGHRSVSWYQQTPGQGLQFLFEYFSETQRNKGNFPGRFSGRQFSNSRSEMNVSTLELGDSALYLCASSPGLAGGLSTDTQYFGPGTRLTVL.